This entry lists 29 T cell receptor beta chains sequenced from one sample in a study of cytomegalovirus exposure and HLA in healthy donors. Profiling relied on immunoSEQ multiplex PCR, and the TCRdb table lists in-frame clones only, not all of them. The sample yields 50,000 to 65,000 clones, approximately 95% seen once. The sequencing sample was made of PBMCs. Receptor source: a woman aged 18-29 years in good health and CMV-seropositive.

The chain joins TRBV13 to TRBJ2-5; maybe TRBD1 (5 bases). CDR3 length: 14 amino acids. CDR1 and CDR2 (germline): PRHDT, FYEKMQ (reference sequence). The germline V and J ends were trimmed by 4 bases and 1 base, with 10 bases remaining between them. The CDR3 DNA sequence: TGTGCCAGCAGCTCTGAGACAGCCCAAGAGACCCAGTACTTC. Its protein product is CASSSETAQETQYF.

This clone was seen a handful of times. This chain links TRBV6-5 with TRBJ2-3; no definite D call. Germline CDR1 MNHEY, CDR2 SVGAGI. The CDR3 length is 13 residues. Trimming removed 4 bases at V and 5 bases at J, with 10 bases between. The CDR3: CASSFSGEDTQYF. CDR3 DNA: TGTGCCAGCAGTTTTTCCGGAGAAGATACGCAGTATTTT.

This clone came up once. This chain connects TRBV5-1 to TRBJ2-3; TRBD2 matches at 7 bases. The trim removed 1 base at V and 3 bases at J, leaving 5 bases unmatched. Germline CDR1 reads SGHRS; CDR2 reads YFSETQ. This CDR3 contains 15 residues. CDR3 amino acids: CASSLRLAATDTQYF. The CDR3 DNA sequence: TGCGCCAGCAGCTTGCGCCTAGCGGCGACAGATACGCAGTATTTT.

This chain connects TRBV5-1 to TRBJ1-1, with a weak D call TRBD1 (6 bases). CDR1 SGHRS and CDR2 YFSETQ come from the germline V gene. The CDR3 has 14 amino acids. V lost 2 bases and J lost 7, with 15 bases in between. This CDR3 is CASSLGWGPNEAFF. The CDR3 nucleotides read TGCGCCAGCAGCTTAGGTTGGGGGCCAAATGAAGCTTTCTTT.

V and J are TRBV28 and TRBJ1-5, with 9 bases aligning to TRBD1. V gave up 4 bases and J gave up 2 bases; unmatched junction bases: 15. Per germline, CDR1 MDHEN and CDR2 SYDVKM. CDR3 length: 19 residues. The chain's CDR3 is CASSSLIGDRERGNQPQHF. CDR3 nucleotides: TGTGCCAGCAGTTCCCTTATCGGGGACAGGGAGCGCGGCAATCAGCCCCAGCATTTT.

This rearrangement joins TRBV18 to TRBJ2-5; the D is unclear. CDR3 length: 14 residues. Germline V gives CDR1 KGHSH, CDR2 LQKENI. Trimming shortened V by 6 bases and J by 2 bases, and 13 bases separated the two germline ends. Here the CDR3 reads CASSPQARQETQYF. The CDR3 DNA is TGTGCCAGCTCCCCCCAGGCCAGACAAGAGACCCAGTACTTC.

In its sample, this clone was seen once. The chain links TRBV2 to TRBJ2-7; D unclear. CDR1 SNHLY and CDR2 FYNNEI come from the germline V gene. The CDR3 consists of 14 residues. V lost 0 bases and J 2 bases, leaving 8 bases between the germline ends. The CDR3 DNA is TGTGCCAGCAGTGAAGCGCCACAACCCTACGAGCAGTACTTC. Its translation: CASSEAPQPYEQYF.

The gene calls are TRBV2 and TRBJ2-7; weak D call: TRBD1 (5 bases). V lost 5 bases to trimming and J lost 2 bases, with 13 bases between them. This CDR3 has 14 amino acids. CDR1 and CDR2 (germline): SNHLY, FYNNEI. The DNA of the CDR3 is TGTGCCAGCAGTTATCCAGGGAACCCCTACGAGCAGTACTTC. It codes for CASSYPGNPYEQYF.

The chain employs TRBV23-1 and TRBJ2-3, with a weak D call TRBD2 (5 bases). TRBV23-1 is labeled an ORF, and its function is uncertain. The CDR3 sequence is 16 residues long. Trimming removed 3 bases from V and 3 bases from J, with 16 bases in between. CDR3 sequence (DNA): TGCGCCAGCAGTCATCAGCCGGGAAAACGAACAGATACGCAGTATTTT. Translation: CASSHQPGKRTDTQYF.

The rearrangement uses TRBV10-3 and TRBJ2-7; 9 bases line up with TRBD2. The trim removed 4 bases at V and 0 bases at J, leaving 4 bases unmatched. Germline lookup yields CDR1 ENHRY and CDR2 SYGVKD. The CDR3 spans 15 residues. The CDR3: CAISGLAGASYEQYF. CDR3 nucleotides: TGTGCCATCAGTGGATTAGCGGGGGCCTCCTACGAGCAGTACTTC.

J is TRBJ2-6 and V is TRBV5-1, with 10 bases identical to TRBD1. The germline CDR1 and CDR2 sequences are SGHRS and YFSETQ. J gave up 3 bases and V 4 bases, and 10 bases lay outside the gene matches. The CDR3 runs 18 residues. CDR3 sequence: CASSPGQGNIGGANVLTF. In DNA, the CDR3 is TGCGCCAGCAGCCCGGGACAGGGGAATATCGGTGGGGCCAACGTCCTGACTTTC.

The J gene is TRBJ1-1, the V gene TRBV7-3, with 8 bases matching TRBD1. The ends lost 2 bases at V and 1 base at J; junction bases unmatched: 0. The CDR3 runs 14 residues. Germline V lookup: CDR1 SGHTA, CDR2 FQGTGA. The CDR3 reads CASSLGQGNTEAFF. The CDR3 DNA reads TGTGCCAGCAGCTTAGGACAGGGGAACACTGAAGCTTTCTTT. Drawing the rest from reference TRBV7-3 and TRBJ1-1, the complete variable domain is GAGVSQTPSNKVTEKGKYVELRCDPISGHTALYWYRQSLGQGPEFLIYFQGTGAADDSGLPNDRFFAVRPEGSVSTLKIQRTERGDSAVYLCASSLGQGNTEAFFGQGTRLTVV.

The gene calls are TRBV5-1 and TRBJ2-6, with 12 bases lining up with TRBD1. V shed 6 bases and J 1 base; nucleotides not matched to a gene: 11. The CDR3 runs 19 residues. The germline V gene encodes CDR1 SGHRS and CDR2 YFSETQ. In DNA, the CDR3 is TGCGCCAGCACCTCCCCGCCGGGACAGGGGGCGTCTGGGGCCAACGTCCTGACTTTC. Residues: CASTSPPGQGASGANVLTF.

This clone was picked up one time. The rearrangement joins TRBV28 to TRBJ2-7; 8 bases align to TRBD1. With V trimmed by 11 bases and J by 3 bases, 12 bases remained unmatched. Germline V CDR1 and CDR2: MDHEN, SYDVKM. This CDR3 contains 14 residues. The CDR3 nucleotides read TGTGCCTCCGAGTTCCGACAGGGGCGCTACGAGCAGTACTTC. It codes for CASEFRQGRYEQYF. Together with reference TRBV28 and TRBJ2-7, the CDR3 gives the full variable domain: DVKVTQSSRYLVKRTGEKVFLECVQDMDHENMFWYRQDPGLGLRLIYFSYDVKMKEKGDIPEGYSVSREKKERFSLILESASTNQTSMYLCASEFRQGRYEQYFGPGTRLTVT.

The gene calls are TRBV6-4 and TRBJ2-2; TRBD2 aligns across 13 bases. This CDR3 has 16 residues. Germline V gene lookup returns CDR1 MRHNA and CDR2 SNTAGT. After removal of 4 bases from V and 2 bases from J, the junction contained 1 base not matched to a gene. This CDR3 reads CASSGLAGGNTGELFF. The CDR3 DNA reads as TGTGCCAGCAGTGGACTAGCGGGGGGCAACACCGGGGAGCTGTTTTTT.

The chain has TRBV19 and TRBJ2-7, with 9 bases matching TRBD2. The ends lost 1 base at V and 3 bases at J; junction bases unmatched: 13. The CDR3 is 18 amino acids. Germline V gene lookup returns CDR1 LNHDA and CDR2 SQIVND (reference sequence). In DNA form, the CDR3 reads TGTGCCAGTAGTATAGTTTGGGTGACTAGCGGAGAAGGCTACGAGCAGTACTTC. Translating it yields CASSIVWVTSGEGYEQYF.

This clone has a single count. The chain recombines TRBV2 with TRBJ1-6; TRBD1 aligns across 9 bases. V shed 5 bases, J shed 6 bases, and the junction held 2 bases outside the gene matches. This CDR3 spans 14 amino acids. Germline-derived CDR1 and CDR2 are SNHLY and FYNNEI. The CDR3 bases are TGTGCCAGCAGTTTGGACAGGGGTAATTCACCCCTCCACTTT. Its protein product is CASSLDRGNSPLHF.

This rearrangement joins TRBV19 to TRBJ1-6; D call uncertain. The CDR3 loop spans 15 amino acids. V shed 5 bases and J shed 0 bases, with 8 bases lying between them. In germline, CDR1 is LNHDA, CDR2 SQIVND (reference sequence). The CDR3 loop reads CASSPQRSYNSPLHF. In DNA form, the CDR3 reads TGTGCCAGTAGTCCCCAGCGCTCCTATAATTCACCCCTCCACTTT. Using reference TRBV19 and TRBJ1-6 for the parts outside the CDR3, the full variable domain is DGGITQSPKYLFRKEGQNVTLSCEQNLNHDAMYWYRQDPGQGLRLIYYSQIVNDFQKGDIAEGYSVSREKKESFPLTVTSAQKNPTAFYLCASSPQRSYNSPLHFGNGTRLTVT.

This chain joins TRBV7-2 and TRBJ1-5; weak D call: TRBD1 (6 bases). Per germline, CDR1 SGHTA and CDR2 FQGNSA. Trimming took off 5 bases at V and 3 bases at J, with 14 bases between the two ends. The CDR3 has 15 amino acids. CDR3 nucleotides: TGTGCCAGCAGCAAGGGACAAGTGTACAATCAGCCCCAGCATTTT. Amino acid sequence: CASSKGQVYNQPQHF.

This chain links TRBV5-8 with TRBJ2-3; D is possibly TRBD1 (5 bases). The CDR3 is 15 residues long. Germline V gene lookup returns CDR1 SGHTS and CDR2 YDEGEE. Trimming removed 0 bases from V and 1 base from J, with 9 bases in between. CDR3 residues: CASSLEGSGTDTQYF. CDR3 nucleotides: TGTGCCAGCAGCTTGGAGGGGTCTGGCACAGATACGCAGTATTTT.

CDR3 in amino acids: CASKGGPWVNEQYF. CDR3 DNA sequence: TGTGCCAGCAAGGGAGGGCCTTGGGTCAACGAGCAGTACTTC. This chain connects TRBV5-6 to TRBJ2-7; 7 bases fit TRBD2. The CDR3 is 14 residues long. V gave up 6 bases and J gave up 5 bases; unmatched junction bases: 11. Germline V CDR1 and CDR2: SGHDT, YYEEEE.

This chain connects TRBV11-1 to TRBJ1-1, with 7 bases lining up with TRBD1. The junction had 10 bases not matched to a gene; V was cut back by 7 bases and J by 5 bases. Germline assignment: CDR1 SGHAT and CDR2 FQDESV (reference sequence). The CDR3 is 14 amino acids. The CDR3 DNA reads TGTGCCAGCACCTCTCAGGGGGGCGGGACTGAAGCTTTCTTT. Its translation: CASTSQGGGTEAFF.

This clone rates as medium-sized. The chain has TRBV7-2 and TRBJ1-5; D not certain. The CDR3 runs 13 residues. Germline V gene data show CDR1 as SGHTA and CDR2 as FQGNSA. The V gene lost 2 bases and the J gene lost 4 bases, with 6 bases spanning the gap. The CDR3 DNA follows: TGTGCCAGCAGCTTACAGGCTAATCAGCCCCAGCATTTT. Translating it yields CASSLQANQPQHF. Complete variable domain (other parts from reference TRBV7-2 and TRBJ1-5): GAGVSQSPSNKVTEKGKDVELRCDPISGHTALYWYRQSLGQGLEFLIYFQGNSAPDKSGLPSDRFSAERTGGSVSTLTIQRTQQEDSAVYLCASSLQANQPQHFGDGTRLSIL.

The CDR3 DNA reads as TGTGCCAGCAGCCCAGGGTCATATACGCAGTATTTT. It translates to CASSPGSYTQYF. The chain has TRBV11-2 and TRBJ2-3; possible D gene TRBD1, 5 bases. Germline V lookup: CDR1 SGHAT, CDR2 FQNNGV. The ends were cut back, 5 bases at V and 7 bases at J, with 10 bases in the middle. This CDR3 has 12 amino acids.

The chain recombines TRBV28 with TRBJ1-5; D gene uncertain. Germline CDR1 is MDHEN and CDR2 is SYDVKM. CDR3 size: 12 residues. V dropped 8 bases and J dropped 6 bases, with 11 bases sitting between them. DNA of the CDR3: TGTGCCAGCGACGGAAGAGGTCAGCCCCAGCATTTT. It specifies CASDGRGQPQHF.

The chain carries TRBV4-1 and TRBJ1-2, with 8 bases matching TRBD1. After removal of 6 bases from V and 7 bases from J, the junction contained 7 bases not matched to a gene. Germline assignment: CDR1 MGHRA and CDR2 YSYEKL. The CDR3 is 13 residues long. The CDR3 coding sequence is TGCGCCAGCAGTCCCGACAGGGGCCGTGGCTACACCTTC. Its protein is CASSPDRGRGYTF.

The V and J genes are TRBV5-1 and TRBJ2-1, with D unresolved. The germline gives CDR1 SGHRS, CDR2 YFSETQ. Trimming took 0 bases from V and 4 from J, leaving 20 bases between them. This CDR3 spans 18 amino acids. In nucleotides, the CDR3 is TGCGCCAGCAGCTTGGGAAGGAGACCCGCCACCAATTACAATGAGCAGTTCTTC. Its translation is CASSLGRRPATNYNEQFF.

This chain joins TRBV5-1 and TRBJ1-1; weak D call: TRBD1 (6 bases). Germline V gene lookup returns CDR1 SGHRS and CDR2 YFSETQ. V dropped 2 bases and J dropped 5 bases, with 16 bases sitting between them. The CDR3 runs to 15 residues. DNA of the CDR3: TGCGCCAGCAGCTTCGGGACATCCACTCGGACTGAAGCTTTCTTT. Its protein product is CASSFGTSTRTEAFF. Combining the CDR3 with reference TRBV5-1 and TRBJ1-1 gives the whole variable domain KAGVTQTPRYLIKTRGQQVTLSCSPISGHRSVSWYQQTPGQGLQFLFEYFSETQRNKGNFPGRFSGRQFSNSRSEMNVSTLELGDSALYLCASSFGTSTRTEAFFGQGTRLTVV.

The chain employs TRBV4-1 and TRBJ1-4; 9 bases fit TRBD1. Germline lookup yields CDR1 MGHRA and CDR2 YSYEKL. There are 14 residues in the CDR3. Trimming removed 5 bases from V and 7 bases from J; junction bases left unmatched: 5. CDR3 DNA sequence: TGCGCCAGCAGCAACCGGGACAGGGTTGAAAAACTGTTTTTT. Translation gives CASSNRDRVEKLFF.